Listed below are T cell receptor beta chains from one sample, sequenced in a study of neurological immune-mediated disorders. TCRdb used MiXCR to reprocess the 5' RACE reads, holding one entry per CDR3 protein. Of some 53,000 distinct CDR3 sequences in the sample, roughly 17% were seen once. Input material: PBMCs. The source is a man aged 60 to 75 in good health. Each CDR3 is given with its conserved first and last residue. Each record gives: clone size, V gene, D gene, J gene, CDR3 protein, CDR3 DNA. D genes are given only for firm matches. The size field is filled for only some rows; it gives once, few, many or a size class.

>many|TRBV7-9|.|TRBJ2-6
CASSPPASGANVLTF
TGTGCCAGCAGCCCTCCGGCCTCGGGGGCCAACGTCCTGACTTTC
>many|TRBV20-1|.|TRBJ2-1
CSARGQRGSYNEQFF
TGCAGTGCTAGAGGACAGAGAGGGAGCTACAATGAGCAGTTCTTC
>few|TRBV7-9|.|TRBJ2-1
CASSLTSSEQFF
TGTGCCAGCAGCTTAACTAGCAGTGAGCAGTTCTTC
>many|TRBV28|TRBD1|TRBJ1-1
CASSLLPGGNTEAFF
TGTGCCAGCAGTTTATTGCCAGGGGGGAACACTGAAGCTTTCTTT
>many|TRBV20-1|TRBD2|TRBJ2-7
CSARRTSGTYEQYF
TGCAGTGCTAGAAGGACTAGCGGGACTTACGAGCAGTACTTC
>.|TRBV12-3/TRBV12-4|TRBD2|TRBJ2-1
CASSRTSGSFYNEQFF
TGTGCCAGCAGTCGGACTAGCGGGAGTTTCTACAATGAGCAGTTCTTC
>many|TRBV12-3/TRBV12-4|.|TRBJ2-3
CASSFFRSADVSTDTQYF
TGTGCCAGCAGTTTTTTCCGGAGCGCGGACGTCAGCACAGATACGCAGTATTTT
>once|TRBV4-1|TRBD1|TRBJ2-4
CASSQTGSGTGNKNIQYF
TGCGCCAGCAGCCAGACGGGGTCCGGGACAGGGAATAAAAACATTCAGTACTTC
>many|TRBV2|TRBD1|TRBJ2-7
CASTRDRGPYEQYF
TGTGCCAGCACCCGGGACAGAGGGCCCTACGAGCAGTACTTC
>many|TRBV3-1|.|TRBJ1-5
CASSQREAQPQHF
TGTGCCAGCAGCCAGAGGGAAGCTCAGCCCCAGCATTTT
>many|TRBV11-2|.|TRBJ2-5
CASSLGPGSETQYF
TGTGCCAGCAGCTTAGGGCCAGGATCAGAGACCCAGTACTTC
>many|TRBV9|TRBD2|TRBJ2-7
CASSVGGLAAYEQYF
TGTGCCAGCAGCGTAGGGGGTCTAGCGGCCTACGAGCAGTACTTC
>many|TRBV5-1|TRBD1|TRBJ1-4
CASSTPGTGVPKLFF
TGCGCCAGCAGCACCCCCGGGACAGGGGTGCCAAAACTGTTTTTT
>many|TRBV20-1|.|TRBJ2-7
CSARDQGSGVLEQYF
TGCAGTGCTAGAGATCAGGGCTCAGGGGTGCTCGAGCAGTACTTC
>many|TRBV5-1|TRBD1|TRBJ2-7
CASRDDRGLSYEQYF
TGCGCCAGCAGGGATGACAGGGGACTCTCCTACGAGCAGTACTTC
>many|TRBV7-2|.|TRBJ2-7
CASSPGSGQYEQYF
TGTGCCAGCAGCCCGGGATCCGGGCAGTACGAGCAGTACTTC
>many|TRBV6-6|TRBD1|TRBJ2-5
CASRTTGEETQYF
TGTGCCAGCAGGACCACAGGGGAAGAGACCCAGTACTTC
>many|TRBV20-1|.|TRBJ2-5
CSARLTSTQYF
TGCAGTGCTCGCCTTACTAGTACCCAGTACTTC
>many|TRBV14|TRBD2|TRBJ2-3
CASSRDSGRHTDTQYF
TGTGCCAGCAGCCGAGATAGCGGGAGGCACACAGATACGCAGTATTTT
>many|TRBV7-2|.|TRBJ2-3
CASSSGISTDTQYF
TGTGCCAGCAGCTCCGGGATTAGCACAGATACGCAGTATTTT
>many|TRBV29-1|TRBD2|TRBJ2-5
CSVDQGPSGRGETQYF
TGCAGCGTTGACCAAGGCCCTAGCGGGAGGGGAGAGACCCAGTACTTC
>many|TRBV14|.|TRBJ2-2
CASSQVAGFSSGELFF
TGTGCCAGCAGCCAAGTGGCGGGATTCTCCTCCGGGGAGCTGTTTTTT
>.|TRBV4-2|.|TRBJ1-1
CASSPSGTQNIEAFF
TGTGCCAGCAGCCCGTCTGGGACACAGAATATTGAAGCTTTCTTT
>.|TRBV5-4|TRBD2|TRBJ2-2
CASSSRLAGRGSGELFF
TGTGCCAGCAGCTCCCGACTAGCGGGCCGGGGGTCCGGGGAGCTGTTTTTT
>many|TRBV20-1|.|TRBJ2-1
CSARSSRHEQFF
TGCAGTGCTAGATCTAGCAGGCATGAGCAGTTCTTC
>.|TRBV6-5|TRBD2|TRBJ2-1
CASSRLTSGWNNEHFF
TGTGCCAGCAGCAGACTGACTAGCGGGTGGAACAATGAGCATTTCTTC
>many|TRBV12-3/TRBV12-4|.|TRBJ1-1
CATARAEGTEAFF
TGTGCCACGGCCAGGGCGGAAGGCACTGAAGCTTTCTTT
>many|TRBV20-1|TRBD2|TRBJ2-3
CSASGRLTDTQYF
TGCAGTGCTAGCGGGAGGCTCACAGATACGCAGTATTTT
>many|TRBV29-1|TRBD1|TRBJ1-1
CSVSGTGDVTEAFF
TGCAGCGTTTCAGGGACAGGGGACGTCACTGAAGCTTTCTTT
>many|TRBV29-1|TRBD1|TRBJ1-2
CSVVETGANYGYTF
TGCAGCGTTGTGGAGACAGGGGCTAACTATGGCTACACCTTC
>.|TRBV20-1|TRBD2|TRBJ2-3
CSARGKSGSGSSDTQYF
TGCAGTGCTAGAGGGAAGAGCGGGAGCGGGAGTTCAGATACGCAGTATTTT
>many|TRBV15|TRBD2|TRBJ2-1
CATSRTRELGYNEQFF
TGTGCCACCAGCAGGACGCGGGAGTTGGGTTACAATGAGCAGTTCTTC
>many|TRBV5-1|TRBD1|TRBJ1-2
CASSSGGYGYTF
TGCGCCAGCAGCTCAGGGGGATATGGCTACACCTTC
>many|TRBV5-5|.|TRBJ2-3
CASSTRTRSPDTQYF
TGTGCCAGCAGCACCCGGACCAGAAGCCCAGATACGCAGTATTTT
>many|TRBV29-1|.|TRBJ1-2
CSVRQVANYGYTF
TGCAGCGTCCGACAGGTAGCTAACTATGGCTACACCTTC
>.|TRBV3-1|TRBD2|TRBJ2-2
CASSQDLGGRRTGELFF
TGTGCCAGCAGCCAAGATTTAGGCGGGAGAAGAACCGGGGAGCTGTTTTTT
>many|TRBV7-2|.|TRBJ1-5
CASSSQGGLGQPQHF
TGTGCCAGCAGCTCCCAAGGGGGGCTAGGGCAGCCCCAGCATTTT
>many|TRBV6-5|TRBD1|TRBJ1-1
CASSPSGGWDTEAFF
TGTGCCAGCAGTCCCTCAGGGGGGTGGGACACTGAAGCTTTCTTT
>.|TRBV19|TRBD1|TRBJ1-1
CASPGQVAPETEAFF
TGTGCCAGTCCGGGACAGGTGGCGCCTGAGACTGAAGCTTTCTTT
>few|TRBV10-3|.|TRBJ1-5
CAISRTDNQPQHF
TGTGCCATCAGTCGGACAGACAATCAGCCCCAGCATTTT
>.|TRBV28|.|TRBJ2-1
CASTQYGGGTNEQFF
TGTGCCAGCACACAATACGGGGGAGGAACCAATGAGCAGTTCTTC
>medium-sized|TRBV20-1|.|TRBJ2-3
CSAPSPLADTQYF
TGCAGTGCTCCATCTCCCTTAGCGGATACGCAGTATTTT
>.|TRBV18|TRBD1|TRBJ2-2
CASSPTISGTETGGELFF
TGTGCCAGCTCACCTACTATATCCGGGACAGAGACTGGCGGGGAGCTGTTTTTT
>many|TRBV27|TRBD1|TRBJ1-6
CASSLSRTGENSPLHF
TGTGCCAGCAGTTTATCCCGGACAGGGGAGAATTCACCCCTCCACTTT
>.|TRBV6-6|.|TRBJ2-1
CASSYGQGFNEQFF
TGTGCCAGCAGTTACGGCCAGGGGTTCAATGAGCAGTTCTTC
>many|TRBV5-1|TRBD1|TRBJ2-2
CASSPMGQGAYTGELFF
TGCGCCAGCAGCCCAATGGGACAGGGGGCATACACCGGGGAGCTGTTTTTT